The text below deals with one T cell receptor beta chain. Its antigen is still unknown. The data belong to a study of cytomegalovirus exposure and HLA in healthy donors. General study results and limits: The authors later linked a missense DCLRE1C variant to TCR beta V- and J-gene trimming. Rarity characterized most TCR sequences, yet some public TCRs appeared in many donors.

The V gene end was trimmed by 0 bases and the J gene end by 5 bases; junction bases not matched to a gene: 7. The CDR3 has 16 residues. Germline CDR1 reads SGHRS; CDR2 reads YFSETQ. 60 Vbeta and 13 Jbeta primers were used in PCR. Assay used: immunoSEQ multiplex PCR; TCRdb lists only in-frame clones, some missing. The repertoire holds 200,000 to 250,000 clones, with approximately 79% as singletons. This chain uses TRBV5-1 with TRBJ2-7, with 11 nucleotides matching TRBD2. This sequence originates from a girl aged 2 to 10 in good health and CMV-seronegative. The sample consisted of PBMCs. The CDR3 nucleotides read TGCGCCAGCAGCTTGGACACTAGCGGGAGATCTAACGAGCAGTACTTC. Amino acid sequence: CASSLDTSGRSNEQYF.